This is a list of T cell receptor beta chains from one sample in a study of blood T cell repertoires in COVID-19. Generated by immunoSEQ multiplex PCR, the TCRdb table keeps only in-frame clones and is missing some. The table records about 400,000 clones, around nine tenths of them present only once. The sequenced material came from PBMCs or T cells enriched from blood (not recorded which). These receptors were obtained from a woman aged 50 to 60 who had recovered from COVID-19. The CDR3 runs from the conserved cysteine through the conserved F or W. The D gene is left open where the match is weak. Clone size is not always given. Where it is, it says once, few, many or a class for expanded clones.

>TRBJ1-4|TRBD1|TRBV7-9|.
CASSRDRAVSNEKLFF
TGTGCCAGCAGCCGGGACAGGGCAGTTTCTAATGAAAAACTGTTTTTT
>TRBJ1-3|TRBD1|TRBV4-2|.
CASSQDPGGGNTIYF
TGTGCCAGCAGCCAAGACCCAGGGGGCGGAAACACCATATATTTT
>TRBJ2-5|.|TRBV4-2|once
CASSQDLTVQETQYF
TGTGCCAGCAGCCAAGACCTGACAGTACAAGAGACCCAGTACTTC
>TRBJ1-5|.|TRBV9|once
CASSVDPAGQPQHF
TGTGCCAGCAGCGTAGATCCTGCAGGACAGCCCCAGCATTTT
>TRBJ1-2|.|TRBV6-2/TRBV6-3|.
CASSFPPENYGYTF
TGTGCCAGCAGTTTTCCTCCGGAGAACTATGGCTACACCTTC
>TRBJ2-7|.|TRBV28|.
CASSTKGQGNPYEQYF
TGTGCCAGCTCCACCAAAGGGCAGGGGAACCCCTACGAGCAGTACTTC
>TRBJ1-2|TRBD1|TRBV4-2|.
CASSQVLSPGQGIRDYGYTF
TGTGCCAGCAGCCAAGTTCTTTCTCCGGGACAGGGGATTAGGGACTATGGCTACACCTTC
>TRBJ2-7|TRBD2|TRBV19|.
CATNVGEGYEQYF
TGTGCCACCAATGTCGGGGAGGGCTACGAGCAGTACTTC
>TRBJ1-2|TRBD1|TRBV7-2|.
CASSLGTGEYYGYTF
TGTGCCAGCAGCCTCGGGACAGGGGAATACTATGGCTACACCTTC
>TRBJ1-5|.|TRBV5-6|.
CASSLRRDQPQHF
TGTGCCAGCAGCTTGCGTCGGGATCAGCCCCAGCATTTT
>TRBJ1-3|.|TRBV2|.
CASSPDIRRNTIYF
TGTGCCAGCAGCCCCGACATAAGGAGGAACACCATATATTTT
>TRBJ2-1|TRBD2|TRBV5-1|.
CASSKLAGDYNEQFF
TGCGCCAGCAGCAAACTAGCGGGGGACTACAATGAGCAGTTCTTC
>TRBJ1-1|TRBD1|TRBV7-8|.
CASTFGQGDVGTEAFF
TGTGCCAGCACCTTCGGACAGGGAGATGTGGGCACTGAAGCTTTCTTT
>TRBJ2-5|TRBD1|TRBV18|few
CASSPVTGFVETQYF
TGTGCCAGCTCACCGGTGACAGGGTTTGTGGAGACCCAGTACTTC
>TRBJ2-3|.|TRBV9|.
CASSARITDTQYF
TGTGCCAGCAGCGCCAGAATCACAGATACGCAGTATTTT
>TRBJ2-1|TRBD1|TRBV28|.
CASKIAGGIEQFF
TGTGCCAGCAAAATAGCAGGGGGCATTGAGCAGTTCTTC
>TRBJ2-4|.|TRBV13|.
CASSLARRGGQNIQYF
TGTGCCAGCAGCTTAGCCCGTAGGGGGGGTCAAAACATTCAGTACTTC
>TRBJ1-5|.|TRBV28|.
CASSLGVRGISNQPQHF
TGTGCCAGCAGTTTGGGGGTCAGGGGCATTAGCAATCAGCCCCAGCATTTT
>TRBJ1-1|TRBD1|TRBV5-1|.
CASSVQGVVNTEAFF
TGCGCCAGCAGCGTACAGGGGGTAGTGAACACTGAAGCTTTCTTT
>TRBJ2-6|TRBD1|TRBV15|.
CATSRGDSGSGANVLTF
TGTGCCACCAGCAGGGGGGACAGCGGCTCGGGGGCCAACGTCCTGACTTTC
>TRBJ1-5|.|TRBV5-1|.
CASSLAGEGLQPQHF
TGCGCCAGCAGCTTGGCAGGGGAGGGATTGCAGCCCCAGCATTTT
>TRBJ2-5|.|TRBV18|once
CASSPRQPFQETQYF
TGTGCCAGCTCACCAAGACAGCCTTTTCAAGAGACCCAGTACTTC
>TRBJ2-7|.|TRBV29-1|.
CSVEKGQGHEQYF
TGCAGCGTTGAAAAGGGGCAGGGGCATGAGCAGTACTTC
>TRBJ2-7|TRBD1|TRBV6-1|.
CASSDPGQGSYEQYF
TGTGCCAGCAGTGACCCGGGACAGGGAAGTTACGAGCAGTACTTC
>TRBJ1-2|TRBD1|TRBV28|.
CASSLFAGGDYGYTF
TGTGCCAGCAGTTTATTTGCAGGGGGCGACTATGGCTACACCTTC
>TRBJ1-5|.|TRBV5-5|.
CASSPRWWQQLSNQPQHF
TGTGCCAGCAGCCCGAGATGGTGGCAACAGCTTAGCAATCAGCCCCAGCATTTT
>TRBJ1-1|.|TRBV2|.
CASSARGGKTEAFF
TGTGCCAGCAGTGCTAGAGGAGGTAAGACTGAAGCTTTCTTT
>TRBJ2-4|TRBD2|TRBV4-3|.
CASSQGGSGGPIKAKNIQYF
TGCGCCAGCAGCCAAGGGGGTAGCGGGGGCCCTATTAAAGCCAAAAACATTCAGTACTTC
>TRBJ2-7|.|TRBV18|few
CASSPLSEGEQYF
TGTGCCAGCTCACCCTTATCCGAGGGCGAGCAGTACTTC
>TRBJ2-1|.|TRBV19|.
CASSTTSGRLGEQFF
TGTGCCAGTAGTACCACTTCGGGGAGGTTGGGTGAGCAGTTCTTC
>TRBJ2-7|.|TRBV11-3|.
CASSSDRSREQYF
TGTGCCAGCAGCTCCGACAGGTCTCGGGAGCAGTACTTC
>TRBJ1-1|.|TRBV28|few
CASSSGQWDTEAFF
TGTGCCAGCAGCTCAGGACAGTGGGACACTGAAGCTTTCTTT
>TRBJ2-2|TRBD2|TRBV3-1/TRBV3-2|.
CASSQGLAGLTGELFF
TGTGCCAGCAGCCAAGGCCTAGCGGGCCTCACCGGGGAGCTGTTTTTT
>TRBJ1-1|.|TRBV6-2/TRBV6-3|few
CASSYPRANTEAFF
TGTGCCAGCAGTTACCCCAGGGCAAACACTGAAGCTTTCTTT
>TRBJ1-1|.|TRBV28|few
CASSPPGGLIPEAFF
TGTGCCAGCAGTCCTCCGGGGGGCCTTATCCCTGAAGCTTTCTTT
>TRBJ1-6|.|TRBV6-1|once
CASSEARAVNSPLHF
TGTGCCAGCAGTGAAGCGCGGGCAGTCAATTCACCCCTCCACTTT
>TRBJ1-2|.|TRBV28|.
CASSTGAYGYTF
TGTGCCAGCAGTACAGGAGCCTATGGCTACACCTTC
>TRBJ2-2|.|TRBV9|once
CASSLEGIGGELFF
TGTGCCAGCAGCCTGGAGGGGATCGGCGGGGAGCTGTTTTTT
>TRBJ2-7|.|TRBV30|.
CAWDGAYEQYF
TGTGCCTGGGACGGAGCCTACGAGCAGTACTTC
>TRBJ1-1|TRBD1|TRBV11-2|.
CASSFTGQGAEAFF
TGTGCCAGCAGCTTTACGGGACAGGGGGCTGAGGCTTTCTTT
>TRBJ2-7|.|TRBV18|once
CASSPPSVEYEQYF
TGTGCCAGCTCACCACCGTCGGTCGAGTACGAGCAGTACTTC
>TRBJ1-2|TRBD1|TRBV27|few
CASGRDRGLYGYTF
TGTGCCAGCGGAAGAGACAGGGGGCTGTATGGCTACACCTTC
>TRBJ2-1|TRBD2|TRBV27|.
CASTSLAGGRNEQFF
TGTGCCAGCACGTCTCTAGCGGGGGGTAGGAATGAGCAGTTCTTC
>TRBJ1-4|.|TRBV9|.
CASSVGGYKEKLFF
TGTGCCAGCAGCGTGGGGGGGTACAAAGAAAAACTGTTTTTT
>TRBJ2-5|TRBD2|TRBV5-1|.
CASSLFQRGWETQYF
TGCGCCAGCAGCTTGTTCCAGCGGGGCTGGGAGACCCAGTACTTC
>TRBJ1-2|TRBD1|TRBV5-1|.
CASSSDPIGTGTGYTF
TGCGCCAGCAGCTCCGATCCGATAGGGACAGGTACTGGCTACACCTTC